This T cell receptor beta chain was sequenced during a study of T cell repertoires in cytomegalovirus infection. MiXCR was run by TCRdb on the reads, yielding one entry per CDR3 protein. The table lists approximately 910,000 distinct CDR3 sequences, approximately 30% of them singletons. Germline V lookup: CDR1 MGHRA, CDR2 YSYEKL. This CDR3 comprises 16 residues. V gave up 3 bases and J gave up 0 bases; unmatched junction bases: 5. General study findings and limits: Dominating the ex vivo response were HLA-C-restricted CMV-specific TCR beta clonotypes.

Details on this clonotype: Its antigen is still unknown.

The rearrangement joins TRBV4-1 to TRBJ2-1, with TRBD1 identical over 7 bases. The sample was cultured CD8+ T cells from PBMCs, taken from culture after CMV antigen stimulation. This receptor was obtained from a human donor in good health (CMV status not recorded). Some clones in this sample may be carry-over from other donors' samples. The CDR3 DNA sequence: TGCGCCAGCAGCCACCCGACAGGGAGCTCCTACAATGAGCAGTTCTTC. It codes for CASSHPTGSSYNEQFF.